The 17 T cell receptor beta chains below come from one sample, sequenced in a study of neurological immune-mediated disorders. TCRdb passed the 5' RACE reads through MiXCR, listing each CDR3 protein once. Found here are 50,000 to 60,000 distinct CDR3 sequences, roughly 2.5% of them singletons; the top ten hold approximately 3%. The specimen sequenced was PBMCs. The receptor source for this set is a man between 50 and 59 years old with multiple sclerosis.

This clonotype is labeled as medium-sized (0.01 to 0.1%). CDR3 loop: CSAVTGGRDNQPQHF. In DNA, the CDR3 is TGCAGTGCGGTCACAGGGGGCCGAGACAATCAGCCCCAGCATTTT. The chain couples TRBV20-1 to TRBJ1-5, with 9 bases that match TRBD1. Germline CDR1 reads DFQATT; CDR2 reads SNEGSKA (reference sequence). The CDR3 has 15 amino acids. Germline trimming cut 6 bases from V and 3 bases from J; bases unmatched to any gene: 9.

The rearrangement links TRBV18 to TRBJ1-5; TRBD1 aligns across 11 bases. The ends lost 3 bases at V and 7 bases at J; junction bases unmatched: 5. CDR3 length equals 15 residues. Per the germline V gene, CDR1 is KGHSH and CDR2 is LQKENI. The CDR3 here is CASSPGTGGGQPQHF. The CDR3 bases are TGTGCCAGCTCACCCGGGACAGGGGGAGGCCAGCCCCAGCATTTT.

With respect to this clonotype: The CDR3 does not close with the conserved phenylalanine or tryptophan, likely indicating a read error. V is TRBV7-7 and J is TRBJ2-1; 12 nucleotides line up with TRBD1. The J segment lost 9 bases and the V segment lost 6 bases, leaving 9 bases of the junction unmatched. This CDR3 has 15 amino acids. CDR1 is SSHAT, CDR2 FNYEAQ, per germline (reference sequence). The CDR3 DNA sequence: TGTGCCAGCAGTGCCCTGGGACAGGGGGCGAGTGAGCAGTTCAAC. This gives the protein CASSALGQGASEQFN.

This clonotype showed up many times. V usage is TRBV5-8 and J usage is TRBJ2-5, with 10 nucleotides matching TRBD2. Trimming took 0 bases from V and 8 from J; bases not matched to a gene: 7. CDR1 and CDR2 from the germline V gene are SGHTS and YDEGEE. The CDR3 totals 15 residues. CDR3 residues: CASSLGPAGGNTQYF. CDR3 nucleotide sequence: TGTGCCAGCAGCTTGGGTCCAGCGGGGGGGAATACCCAGTACTTC.

The table lists this clonotype with many counts. CDR3 bases: TGTGCCAGCAGAGAGGTTGACAGGGGAATAGGCGAGCAGTACTTC. This gives the protein CASREVDRGIGEQYF. The V gene is TRBV6-5, the J gene TRBJ2-7; 8 positions agree with TRBD1. J was trimmed by 6 bases and V by 6 bases; bases with no gene match: 13. The germline CDR1 and CDR2 sequences are MNHEY and SVGAGI. The CDR3 extends over 15 amino acids.

This clonotype has ten or more counts. V and J are TRBV7-6 and TRBJ2-7; tentatively, D is TRBD2 (6 bases). The germline V gene has CDR1 SGHVS and CDR2 FNYEAQ. Trimming stripped 1 base from V and 7 bases from J, with 17 bases between. This CDR3 spans 15 amino acids. The CDR3, as DNA: TGTGCCAGCAGCTTAGGTGCAGCGGTACGGGGGGAGCAGTACTTC. It specifies CASSLGAAVRGEQYF.

In this sample, this clonotype turned up many times. This rearrangement joins TRBV5-1 to TRBJ1-1; the D is unclear. V gave up 2 bases and J gave up 0 bases, with 8 bases separating them. The CDR3 length is 14 residues. Germline V gene sequence: CDR1 SGHRS, CDR2 YFSETQ. In nucleotides, the CDR3 is TGCGCCAGCAGCTTAGCCGGCATGAACACTGAAGCTTTCTTT. It is translated as CASSLAGMNTEAFF.

There are many counts of this clonotype. J is TRBJ2-5 and V is TRBV5-1; 8 bases match TRBD1. V was pared by 3 bases and J by 4 bases, with 5 bases of the junction left unmatched. The V gene's germline CDR1 is SGHRS and CDR2 YFSETQ. The CDR3 has 14 residues. This chain's CDR3 is CASSSGQVGETQYF. CDR3 nucleotide sequence: TGCGCCAGCAGCTCGGGACAGGTGGGAGAGACCCAGTACTTC.

This clonotype appeared a few times. The rearrangement uses TRBV20-1 and TRBJ2-1; 9 positions match TRBD2. CDR1 DFQATT and CDR2 SNEGSKA come from the germline V gene (reference sequence). The CDR3 loop spans 17 amino acids. J was trimmed by 2 bases and V by 0 bases; bases with no gene match: 8. In nucleotides, the CDR3 is TGCAGTGCTAGAGATCCTGGGACTAGCCAAACCTACAATGAGCAGTTCTTC. Translating it yields CSARDPGTSQTYNEQFF.

Many counts were recorded for this clonotype. The chain links TRBV20-1 to TRBJ2-5, with TRBD1 matching over 10 bases. The CDR3 has 14 amino acids. Germline CDR1 is DFQATT and CDR2 is SNEGSKA (reference sequence). The DNA for the CDR3 is TGCAGCCGACAGGGGGCGGGTGGCCAAGAGACCCAGTACTTC. Translation: CSRQGAGGQETQYF.

This clonotype was seen many times. The J gene is TRBJ1-6, the V gene TRBV27; the D is unclear. The CDR3 totals 13 residues. CDR1 is MNHEY, CDR2 SMNVEV, per germline (reference sequence). Trimming took 0 bases from V and 7 from J, leaving 4 bases between them. The CDR3 DNA reads as TGTGCCAGCAGTTTATCGAGGAATTCACCCCTCCACTTT. Protein sequence: CASSLSRNSPLHF.

Many counts were recorded for this clonotype. This chain uses TRBV7-8 with TRBJ2-7; D unclear. V lost 1 base to trimming and J lost 0 bases, with 10 bases between them. The CDR3 consists of 15 residues. Germline CDR1 is SGHVS and CDR2 is FQNEAQ. The CDR3 nucleotides read TGTGCCAGCAGCTTAGATGGCACCTACTCCTACGAGCAGTACTTC. This encodes CASSLDGTYSYEQYF.

The V call is TRBV12-3 or TRBV12-4, the J call TRBJ1-5, with D perhaps matching TRBD1 (6 bases). The CDR3 consists of 12 residues. Trimming left V 6 bases short and J 11 bases short, with 14 bases between. CDR3: CASRGGSKTQHF. The CDR3 DNA sequence: TGTGCCAGCAGAGGGGGGAGTAAGACCCAGCATTTT.

As DNA, the CDR3 is TGTGCTAGTGGTCCAGGGGGTAGCACAGATACGCAGTATTTT. Translation gives CASGPGGSTDTQYF. The chain is built from TRBV12-5 and TRBJ2-3, with 7 bases matching TRBD1. The CDR3 totals 14 residues. The junction had 2 bases not matched to a gene; V was cut back by 5 bases and J by 0 bases. Germline V CDR1 and CDR2: LGHNT, FRNRAP.

This clonotype was counted at least ten times. The chain joins TRBV15 to TRBJ1-2; D is possibly TRBD1 (6 bases). The CDR3 is made up of 14 amino acids. The V gene's germline CDR1 is LNHNV and CDR2 YYDKDF (reference sequence). V lost 5 bases and J 6 bases, leaving 16 bases between the germline ends. The CDR3 sequence is CATSGQTAFNGYTF. As DNA, the CDR3 is TGTGCCACCAGCGGACAGACGGCATTTAATGGCTACACCTTC.

This clonotype occurred many times. The rearrangement uses TRBV7-9 and TRBJ1-1; 9 bases fit TRBD1. The CDR3 has 15 amino acids. V shed 4 bases, J shed 1 base, and the junction held 4 bases outside the gene matches. CDR1 and CDR2 (germline): SEHNR, FQNEAQ (reference sequence). The CDR3 region is CASSSGQGRNTEAFF. The CDR3 nucleotides are TGTGCCAGCAGCTCCGGACAGGGGAGGAACACTGAAGCTTTCTTT.

This clonotype was recorded at least ten times. V gene TRBV28 combines with J gene TRBJ2-5, with TRBD2 as a possible D gene (6 bases). CDR3 length equals 14 residues. Germline-derived CDR1 and CDR2 are MDHEN and SYDVKM. V gave up 5 bases and J gave up 5 bases, with 15 bases separating them. The CDR3 coding sequence is TGTGCCAGCAGTCCTTCGGCGGGATGGGAGACCCAGTACTTC. Translated: CASSPSAGWETQYF.